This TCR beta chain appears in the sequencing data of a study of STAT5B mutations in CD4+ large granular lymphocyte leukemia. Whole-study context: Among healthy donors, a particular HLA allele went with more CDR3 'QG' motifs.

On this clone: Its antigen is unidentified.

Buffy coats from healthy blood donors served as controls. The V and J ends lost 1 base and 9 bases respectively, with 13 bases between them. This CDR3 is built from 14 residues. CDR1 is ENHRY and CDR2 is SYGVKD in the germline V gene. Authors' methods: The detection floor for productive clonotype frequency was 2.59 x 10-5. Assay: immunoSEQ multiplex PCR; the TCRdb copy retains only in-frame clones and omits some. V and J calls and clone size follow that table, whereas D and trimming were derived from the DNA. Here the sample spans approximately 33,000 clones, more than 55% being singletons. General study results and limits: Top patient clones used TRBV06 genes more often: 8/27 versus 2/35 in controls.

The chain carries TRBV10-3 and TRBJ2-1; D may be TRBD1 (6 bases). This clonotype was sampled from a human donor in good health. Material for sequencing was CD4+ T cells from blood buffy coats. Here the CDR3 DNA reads TGTGCCATCAGTGAGTTACAGGGAAGAGTTGAGCAGTTCTTC. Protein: CAISELQGRVEQFF.